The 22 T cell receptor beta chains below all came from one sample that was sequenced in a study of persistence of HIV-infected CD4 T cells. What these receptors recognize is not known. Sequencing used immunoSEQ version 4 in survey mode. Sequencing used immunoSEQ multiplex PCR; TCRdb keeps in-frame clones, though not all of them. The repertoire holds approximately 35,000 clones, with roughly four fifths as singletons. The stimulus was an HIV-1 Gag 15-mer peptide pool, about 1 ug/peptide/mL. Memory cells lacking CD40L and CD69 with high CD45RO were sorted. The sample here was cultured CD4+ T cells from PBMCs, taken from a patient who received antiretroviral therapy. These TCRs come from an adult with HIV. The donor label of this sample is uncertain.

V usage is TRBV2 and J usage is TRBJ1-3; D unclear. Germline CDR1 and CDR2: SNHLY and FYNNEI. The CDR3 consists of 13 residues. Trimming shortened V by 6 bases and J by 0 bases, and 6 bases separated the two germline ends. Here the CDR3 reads CASRAHSGNTIYF. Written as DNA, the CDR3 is TGTGCCAGCAGGGCACACTCTGGAAACACCATATATTTT.

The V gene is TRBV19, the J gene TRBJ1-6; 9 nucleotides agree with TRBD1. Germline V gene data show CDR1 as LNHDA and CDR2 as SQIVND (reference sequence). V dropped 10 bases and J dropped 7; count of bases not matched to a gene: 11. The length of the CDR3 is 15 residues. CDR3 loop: CATSSGDRVNSPLHF. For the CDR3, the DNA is TGTGCCACTTCGAGTGGGGACAGGGTCAATTCACCCCTCCACTTT.

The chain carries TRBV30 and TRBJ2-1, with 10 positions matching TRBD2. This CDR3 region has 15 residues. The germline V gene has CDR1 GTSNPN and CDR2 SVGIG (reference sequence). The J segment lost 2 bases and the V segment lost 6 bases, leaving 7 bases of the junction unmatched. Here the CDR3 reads CACTGTSDTYNEQFF. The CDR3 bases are TGTGCCTGTACCGGGACTAGCGACACCTACAATGAGCAGTTCTTC. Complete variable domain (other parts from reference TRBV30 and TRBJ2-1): SQTIHQWPATLVQPVGSPLSLECTVEGTSNPNLYWYRQAAGRGLQLLFYSVGIGQISSEVPQNLSASRPQDRQFILSSKKLLLSDSGFYLCACTGTSDTYNEQFFGPGTRLTVL.

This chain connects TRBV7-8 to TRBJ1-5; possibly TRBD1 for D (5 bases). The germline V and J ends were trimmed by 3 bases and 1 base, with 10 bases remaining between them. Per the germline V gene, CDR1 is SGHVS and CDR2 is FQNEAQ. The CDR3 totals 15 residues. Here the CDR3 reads CASSFGQGSNQPQHF. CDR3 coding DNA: TGTGCCAGCAGCTTCGGGCAGGGAAGCAATCAGCCCCAGCATTTT.

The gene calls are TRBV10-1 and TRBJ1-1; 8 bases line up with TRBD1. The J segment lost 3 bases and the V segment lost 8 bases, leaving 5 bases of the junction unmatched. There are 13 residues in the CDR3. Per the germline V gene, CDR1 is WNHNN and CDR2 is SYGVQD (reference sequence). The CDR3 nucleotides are TGCGCCAGCCGCGACAGGGGAGACACTGAAGCTTTCTTT. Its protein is CASRDRGDTEAFF.

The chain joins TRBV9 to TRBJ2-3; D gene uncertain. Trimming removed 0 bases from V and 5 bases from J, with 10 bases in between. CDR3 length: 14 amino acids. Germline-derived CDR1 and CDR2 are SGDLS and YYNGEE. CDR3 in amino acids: CASSVVGTGDTQYF. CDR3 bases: TGTGCCAGCAGCGTAGTAGGCACGGGAGATACGCAGTATTTT.

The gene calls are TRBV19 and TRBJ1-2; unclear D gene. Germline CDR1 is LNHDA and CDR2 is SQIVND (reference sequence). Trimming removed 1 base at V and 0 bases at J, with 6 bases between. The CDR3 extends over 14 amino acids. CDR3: CASSIVPSNYGYTF. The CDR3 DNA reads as TGTGCCAGTAGTATAGTCCCGTCTAACTATGGCTACACCTTC.

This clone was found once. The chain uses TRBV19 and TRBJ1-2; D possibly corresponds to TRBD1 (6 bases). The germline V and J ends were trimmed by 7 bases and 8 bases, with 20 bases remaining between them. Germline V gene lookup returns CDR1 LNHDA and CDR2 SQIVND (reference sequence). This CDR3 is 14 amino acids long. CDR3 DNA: TGTGCCAGTATTAAGGACAGCGCCGGGGGAGGCTACACCTTC. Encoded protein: CASIKDSAGGGYTF.

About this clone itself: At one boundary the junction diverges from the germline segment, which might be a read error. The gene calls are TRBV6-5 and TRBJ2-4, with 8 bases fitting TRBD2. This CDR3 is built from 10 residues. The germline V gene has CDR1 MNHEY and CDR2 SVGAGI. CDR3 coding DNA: TGTGCCAGCAAAGGGACTAGGTTCCACTTC. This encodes CASKGTRFHF.

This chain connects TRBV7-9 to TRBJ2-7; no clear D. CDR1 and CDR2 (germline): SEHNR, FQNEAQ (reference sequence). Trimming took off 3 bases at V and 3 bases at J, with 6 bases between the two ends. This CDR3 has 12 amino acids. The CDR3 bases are TGTGCCAGCAGCTTGAACATCTACGAGCAGTACGTC. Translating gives CASSLNIYEQYV.

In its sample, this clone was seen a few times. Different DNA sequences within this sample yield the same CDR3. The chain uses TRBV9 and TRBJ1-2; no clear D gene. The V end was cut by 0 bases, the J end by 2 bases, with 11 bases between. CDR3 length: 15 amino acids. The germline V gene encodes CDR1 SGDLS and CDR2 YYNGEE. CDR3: CASSVDVALNYGYTF. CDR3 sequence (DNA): TGTGCCAGCAGCGTAGACGTCGCGTTAAACTATGGCTACACCTTC. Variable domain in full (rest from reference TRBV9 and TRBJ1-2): DSGVTQTPKHLITATGQRVTLRCSPRSGDLSVYWYQQSLDQGLQFLIQYYNGEERAKGNILERFSAQQFPDLHSELNLSSLELGDSALYFCASSVDVALNYGYTFGSGTRLTVV.

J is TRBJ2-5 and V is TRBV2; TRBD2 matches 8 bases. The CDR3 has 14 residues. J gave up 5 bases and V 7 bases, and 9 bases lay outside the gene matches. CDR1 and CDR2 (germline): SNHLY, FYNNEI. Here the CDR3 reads CASIPGGGRETQYF. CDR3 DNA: TGTGCCAGCATTCCCGGCGGGGGGCGGGAGACCCAGTACTTC.

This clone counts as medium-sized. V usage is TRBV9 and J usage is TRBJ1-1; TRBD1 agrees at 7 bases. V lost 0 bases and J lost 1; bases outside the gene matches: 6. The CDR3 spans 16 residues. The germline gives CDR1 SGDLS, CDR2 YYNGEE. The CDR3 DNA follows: TGTGCCAGCAGCGTAGTGGCTGGGACAGCGAACACTGAAGCTTTCTTT. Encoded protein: CASSVVAGTANTEAFF.

Written as DNA, the CDR3 is TGTGCCATCTCTAGGGGTGTATCTGGGGCCAACGTCCTGACTTTC. Translation gives CAISRGVSGANVLTF. V gene TRBV6-5 combines with J gene TRBJ2-6; TRBD1 is a possible D gene (5 bases). Between the trimmed V and J ends, which lost 10 bases and 1 base, there was a span of 14 bases. This CDR3 has 15 amino acids. CDR1 and CDR2 from the germline V gene are MNHEY and SVGAGI.

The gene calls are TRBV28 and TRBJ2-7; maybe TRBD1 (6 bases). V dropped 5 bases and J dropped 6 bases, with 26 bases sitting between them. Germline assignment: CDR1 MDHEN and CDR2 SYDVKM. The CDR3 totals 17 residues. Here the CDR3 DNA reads TGTGCCAGCAGTCCTCTCCCCTTGATGACAGGCGATCCCGAGCAGTACGTC. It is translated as CASSPLPLMTGDPEQYV.

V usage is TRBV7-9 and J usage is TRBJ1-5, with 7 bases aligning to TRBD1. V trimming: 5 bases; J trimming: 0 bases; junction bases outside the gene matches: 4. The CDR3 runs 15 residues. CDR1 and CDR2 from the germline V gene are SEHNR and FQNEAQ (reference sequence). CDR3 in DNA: TGTGCCAGCAGCGCGACAGGGAGTAGCAATCAGCCCCAGCATTTT. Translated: CASSATGSSNQPQHF.

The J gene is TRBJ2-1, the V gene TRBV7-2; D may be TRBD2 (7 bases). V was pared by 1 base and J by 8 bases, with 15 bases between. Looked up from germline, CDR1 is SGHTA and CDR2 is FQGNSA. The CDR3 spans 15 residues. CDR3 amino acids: CASSLVLGGADEQFF. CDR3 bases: TGTGCCAGCAGCTTAGTTTTGGGGGGGGCCGATGAGCAGTTCTTC.

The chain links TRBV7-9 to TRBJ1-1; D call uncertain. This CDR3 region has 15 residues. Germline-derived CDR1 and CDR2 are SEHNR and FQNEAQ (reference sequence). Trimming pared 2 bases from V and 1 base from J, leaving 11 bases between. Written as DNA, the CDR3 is TGTGCCAGCAGCTTATTATCTGGGTCGAACACTGAAGCTTTCTTT. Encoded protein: CASSLLSGSNTEAFF.

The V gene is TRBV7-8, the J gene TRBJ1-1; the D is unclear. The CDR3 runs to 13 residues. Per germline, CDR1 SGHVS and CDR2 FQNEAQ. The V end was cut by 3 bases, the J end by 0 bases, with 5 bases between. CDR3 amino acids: CASSLRMNTEAFF. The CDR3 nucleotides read TGTGCCAGCAGCTTGAGGATGAACACTGAAGCTTTCTTT.

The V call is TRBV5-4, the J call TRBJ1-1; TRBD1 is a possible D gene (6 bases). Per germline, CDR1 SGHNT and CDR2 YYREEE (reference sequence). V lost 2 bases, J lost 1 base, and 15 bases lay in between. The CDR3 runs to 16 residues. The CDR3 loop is CASSFAQGKRNTEAFF. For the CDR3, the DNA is TGTGCCAGCAGCTTTGCCCAGGGGAAGCGGAACACTGAAGCTTTCTTT.

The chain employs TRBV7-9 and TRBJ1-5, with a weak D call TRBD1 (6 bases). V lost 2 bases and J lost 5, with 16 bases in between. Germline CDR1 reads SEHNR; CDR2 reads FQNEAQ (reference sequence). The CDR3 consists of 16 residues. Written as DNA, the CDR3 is TGTGCCAGCAGCTTACCTCGGGAGGGGGATGATCAGCCCCAGCATTTT. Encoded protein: CASSLPREGDDQPQHF.

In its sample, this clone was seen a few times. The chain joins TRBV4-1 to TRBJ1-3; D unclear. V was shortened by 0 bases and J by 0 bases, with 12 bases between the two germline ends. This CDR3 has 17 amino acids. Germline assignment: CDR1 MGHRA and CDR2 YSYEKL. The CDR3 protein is CASSQDPLSLSGNTIYF. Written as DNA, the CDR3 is TGCGCCAGCAGCCAAGATCCCCTGAGCCTCTCTGGAAACACCATATATTTT.